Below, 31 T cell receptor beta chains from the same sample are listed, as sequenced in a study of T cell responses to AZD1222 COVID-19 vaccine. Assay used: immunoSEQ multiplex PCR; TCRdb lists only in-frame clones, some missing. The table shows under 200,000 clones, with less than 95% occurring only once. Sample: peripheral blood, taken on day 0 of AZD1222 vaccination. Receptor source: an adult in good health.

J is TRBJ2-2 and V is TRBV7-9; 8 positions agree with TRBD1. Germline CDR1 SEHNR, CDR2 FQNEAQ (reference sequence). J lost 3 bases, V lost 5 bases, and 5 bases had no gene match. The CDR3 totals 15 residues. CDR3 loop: CASSPGQVDTGELFF. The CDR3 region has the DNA TGTGCCAGCAGCCCGGGACAGGTGGACACCGGGGAGCTGTTTTTT. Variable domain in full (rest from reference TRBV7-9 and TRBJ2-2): DTGVSQNPRHKITKRGQNVTFRCDPISEHNRLYWYRQTLGQGPEFLTYFQNEAQLEKSRLLSDRFSAERPKGSFSTLEIQRTEQGDSAMYLCASSPGQVDTGELFFGEGSRLTVL.

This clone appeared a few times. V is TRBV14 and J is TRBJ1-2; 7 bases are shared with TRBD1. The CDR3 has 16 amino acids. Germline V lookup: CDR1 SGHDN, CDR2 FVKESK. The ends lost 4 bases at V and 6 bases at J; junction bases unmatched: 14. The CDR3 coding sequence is TGTGCCAGCAGCCCAATACAGGGGAAATTCTCTGATGGCTACACCTTC. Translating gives CASSPIQGKFSDGYTF.

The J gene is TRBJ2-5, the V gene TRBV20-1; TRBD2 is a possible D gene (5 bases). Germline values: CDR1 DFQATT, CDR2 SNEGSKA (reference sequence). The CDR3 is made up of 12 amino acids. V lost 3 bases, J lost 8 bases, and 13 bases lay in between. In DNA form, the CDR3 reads TGCAGTGCTAGTCCGACACCGGGAACCCAGTACTTC. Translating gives CSASPTPGTQYF.

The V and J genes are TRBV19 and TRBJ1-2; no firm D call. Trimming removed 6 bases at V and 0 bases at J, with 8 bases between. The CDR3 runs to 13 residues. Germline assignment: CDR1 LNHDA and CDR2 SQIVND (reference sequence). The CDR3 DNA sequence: TGTGCCAGTAGGGTCGGTACTAACTATGGCTACACCTTC. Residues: CASRVGTNYGYTF.

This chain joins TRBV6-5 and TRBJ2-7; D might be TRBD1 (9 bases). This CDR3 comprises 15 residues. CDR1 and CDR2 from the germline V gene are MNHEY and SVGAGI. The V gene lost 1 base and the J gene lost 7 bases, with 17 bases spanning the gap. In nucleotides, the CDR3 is TGTGCCAGCAGTTACTTCGGGACAGGGACTAGGGAGCAGTACTTC. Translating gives CASSYFGTGTREQYF.

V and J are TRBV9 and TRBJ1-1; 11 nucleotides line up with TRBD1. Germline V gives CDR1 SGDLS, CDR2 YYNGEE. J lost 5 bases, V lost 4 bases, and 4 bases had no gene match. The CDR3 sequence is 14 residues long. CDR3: CASSMGQGGTEAFF. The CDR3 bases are TGTGCCAGCAGCATGGGACAGGGGGGAACTGAAGCTTTCTTT.

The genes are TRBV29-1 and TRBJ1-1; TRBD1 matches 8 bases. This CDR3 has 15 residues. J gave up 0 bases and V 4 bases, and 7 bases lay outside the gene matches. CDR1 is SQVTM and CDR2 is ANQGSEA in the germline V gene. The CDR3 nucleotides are TGCAGCGTTGCTGGGACAGGTCCCATGAACACTGAAGCTTTCTTT. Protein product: CSVAGTGPMNTEAFF.

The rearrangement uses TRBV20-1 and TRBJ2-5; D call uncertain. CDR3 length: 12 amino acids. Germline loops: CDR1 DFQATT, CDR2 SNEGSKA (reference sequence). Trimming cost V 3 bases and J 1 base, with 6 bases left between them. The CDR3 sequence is CSASRSQETQYF. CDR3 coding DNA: TGCAGTGCTAGTCGCTCCCAAGAGACCCAGTACTTC.

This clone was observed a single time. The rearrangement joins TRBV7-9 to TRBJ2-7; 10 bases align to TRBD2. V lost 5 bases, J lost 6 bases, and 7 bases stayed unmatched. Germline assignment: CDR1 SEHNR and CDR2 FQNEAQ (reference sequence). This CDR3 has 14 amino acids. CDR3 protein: CASSQGLASSEQYF. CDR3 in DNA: TGTGCCAGCAGCCAGGGACTAGCGTCGTCCGAGCAGTACTTC. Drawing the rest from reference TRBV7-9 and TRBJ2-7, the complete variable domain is DTGVSQNPRHKITKRGQNVTFRCDPISEHNRLYWYRQTLGQGPEFLTYFQNEAQLEKSRLLSDRFSAERPKGSFSTLEIQRTEQGDSAMYLCASSQGLASSEQYFGPGTRLTVT.

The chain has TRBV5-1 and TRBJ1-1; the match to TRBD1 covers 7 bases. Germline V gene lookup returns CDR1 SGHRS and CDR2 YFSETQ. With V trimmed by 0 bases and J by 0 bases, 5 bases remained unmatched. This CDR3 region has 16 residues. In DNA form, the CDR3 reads TGCGCCAGCAGCTTGGAAAACAGGGGAATGAACACTGAAGCTTTCTTT. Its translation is CASSLENRGMNTEAFF.

The CDR3 is CASSESSYQPQHF. CDR3 nucleotides: TGTGCCAGCAGTGAATCCAGCTATCAGCCCCAGCATTTT. This sequence joins TRBV6-4 and TRBJ1-5; no definite D call. The V end lost 3 bases, the J end lost 5 bases, and 8 bases lay between the germline ends. Germline V gene data show CDR1 as MRHNA and CDR2 as SNTAGT. This CDR3 comprises 13 residues.

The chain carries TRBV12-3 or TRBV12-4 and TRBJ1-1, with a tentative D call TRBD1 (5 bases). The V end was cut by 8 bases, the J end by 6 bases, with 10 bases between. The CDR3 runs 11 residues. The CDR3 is CASYGGAEAFF. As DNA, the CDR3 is TGTGCCAGCTATGGGGGTGCTGAAGCTTTCTTT.

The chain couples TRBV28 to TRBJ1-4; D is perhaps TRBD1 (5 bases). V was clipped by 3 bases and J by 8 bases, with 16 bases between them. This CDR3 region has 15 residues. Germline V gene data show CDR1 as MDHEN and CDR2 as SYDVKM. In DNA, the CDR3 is TGTGCCAGCAGTTTTTTAAAGGGGCGAAACGAAAAACTGTTTTTT. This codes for CASSFLKGRNEKLFF. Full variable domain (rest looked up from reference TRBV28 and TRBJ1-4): DVKVTQSSRYLVKRTGEKVFLECVQDMDHENMFWYRQDPGLGLRLIYFSYDVKMKEKGDIPEGYSVSREKKERFSLILESASTNQTSMYLCASSFLKGRNEKLFFGSGTQLSVL.

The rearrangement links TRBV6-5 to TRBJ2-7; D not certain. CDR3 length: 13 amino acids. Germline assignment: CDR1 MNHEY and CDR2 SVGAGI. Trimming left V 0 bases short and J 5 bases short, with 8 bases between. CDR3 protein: CASSYSITHEQYF. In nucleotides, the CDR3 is TGTGCCAGCAGTTACTCGATTACCCACGAGCAGTACTTC.

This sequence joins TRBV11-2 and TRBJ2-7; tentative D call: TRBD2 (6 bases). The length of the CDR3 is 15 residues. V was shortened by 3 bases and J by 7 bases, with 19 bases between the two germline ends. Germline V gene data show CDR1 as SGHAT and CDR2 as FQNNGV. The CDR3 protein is CASSFLPGTEGEQYF. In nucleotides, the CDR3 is TGTGCCAGCAGCTTTCTCCCCGGGACTGAGGGGGAGCAGTACTTC. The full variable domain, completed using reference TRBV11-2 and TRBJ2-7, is EAGVAQSPRYKIIEKRQSVAFWCNPISGHATLYWYQQILGQGPKLLIQFQNNGVVDDSQLPKDRFSAERLKGVDSTLKIQPAKLEDSAVYLCASSFLPGTEGEQYFGPGTRLTVT.

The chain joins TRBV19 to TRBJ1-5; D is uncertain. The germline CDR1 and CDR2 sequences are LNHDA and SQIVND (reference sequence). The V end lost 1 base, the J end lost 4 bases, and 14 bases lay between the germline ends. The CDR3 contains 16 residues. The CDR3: CASSIGPERRNQPQHF. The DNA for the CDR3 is TGTGCCAGTAGTATAGGTCCGGAAAGGAGGAATCAGCCCCAGCATTTT.

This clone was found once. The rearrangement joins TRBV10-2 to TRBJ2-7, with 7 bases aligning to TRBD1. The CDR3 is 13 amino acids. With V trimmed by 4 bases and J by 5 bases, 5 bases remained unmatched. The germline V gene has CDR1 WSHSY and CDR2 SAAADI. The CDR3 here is CASSVTGKNEQYF. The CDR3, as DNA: TGCGCCAGCAGTGTGACAGGGAAAAACGAGCAGTACTTC.

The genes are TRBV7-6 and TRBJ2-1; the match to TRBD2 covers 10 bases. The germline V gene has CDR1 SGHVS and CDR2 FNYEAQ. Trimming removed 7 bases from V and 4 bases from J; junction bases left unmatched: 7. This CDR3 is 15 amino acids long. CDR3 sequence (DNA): TGTGCCAGCACGTCGGGACTAGCGCTTTACAATGAGCAGTTCTTC. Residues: CASTSGLALYNEQFF.

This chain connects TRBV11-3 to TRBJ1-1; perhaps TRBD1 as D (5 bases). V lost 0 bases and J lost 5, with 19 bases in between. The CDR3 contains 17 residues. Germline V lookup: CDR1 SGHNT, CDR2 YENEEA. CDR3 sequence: CASSLEVVGQAGTEAFF. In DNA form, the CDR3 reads TGTGCCAGCAGCTTAGAGGTCGTGGGGCAGGCGGGGACTGAAGCTTTCTTT.

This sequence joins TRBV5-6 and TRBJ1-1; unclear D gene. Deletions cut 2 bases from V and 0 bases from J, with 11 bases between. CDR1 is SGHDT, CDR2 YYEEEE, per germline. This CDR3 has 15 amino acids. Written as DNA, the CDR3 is TGTGCCAGCAGCTTTCTCGGACTCTTGAACACTGAAGCTTTCTTT. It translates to CASSFLGLLNTEAFF.

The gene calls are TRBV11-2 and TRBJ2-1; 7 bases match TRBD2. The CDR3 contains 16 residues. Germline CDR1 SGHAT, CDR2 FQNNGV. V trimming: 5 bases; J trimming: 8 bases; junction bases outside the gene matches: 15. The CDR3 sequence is CASSRQGLPSRDEQFF. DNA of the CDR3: TGTGCCAGCAGCCGTCAGGGACTACCAAGCCGCGATGAGCAGTTCTTC.

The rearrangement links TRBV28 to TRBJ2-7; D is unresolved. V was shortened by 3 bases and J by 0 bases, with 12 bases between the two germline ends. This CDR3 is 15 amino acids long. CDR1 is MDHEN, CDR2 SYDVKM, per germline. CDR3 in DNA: TGTGCCAGCAGTTTCTTGCTGGGCCGCTCCTACGAGCAGTACTTC. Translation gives CASSFLLGRSYEQYF.

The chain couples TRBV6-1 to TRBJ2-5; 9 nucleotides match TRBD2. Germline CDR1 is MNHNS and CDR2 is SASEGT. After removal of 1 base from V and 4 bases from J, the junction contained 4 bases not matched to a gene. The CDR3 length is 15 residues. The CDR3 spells CASSEVKAGGETQYF. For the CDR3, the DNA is TGTGCCAGCAGTGAAGTTAAAGCGGGGGGAGAGACCCAGTACTTC.

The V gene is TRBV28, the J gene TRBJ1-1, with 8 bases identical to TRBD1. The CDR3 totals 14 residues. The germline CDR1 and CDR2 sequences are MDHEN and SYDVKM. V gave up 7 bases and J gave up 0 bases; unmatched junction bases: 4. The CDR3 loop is CASTPDRVNTEAFF. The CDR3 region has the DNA TGTGCCAGCACCCCGGACAGGGTGAACACTGAAGCTTTCTTT. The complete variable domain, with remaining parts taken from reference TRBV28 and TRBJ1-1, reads DVKVTQSSRYLVKRTGEKVFLECVQDMDHENMFWYRQDPGLGLRLIYFSYDVKMKEKGDIPEGYSVSREKKERFSLILESASTNQTSMYLCASTPDRVNTEAFFGQGTRLTVV.

CDR3 nucleotide sequence: TGTGCCAGCAGCTTAGTTGCGGGCGACCTACAAGAGACCCAGTACTTC. This sequence encodes CASSLVAGDLQETQYF. The rearrangement uses TRBV11-2 and TRBJ2-5; a possible D gene is TRBD2 (5 bases). The germline V gene has CDR1 SGHAT and CDR2 FQNNGV. The CDR3 consists of 16 residues. V was shortened by 1 base and J by 2 bases, with 14 bases between the two germline ends.

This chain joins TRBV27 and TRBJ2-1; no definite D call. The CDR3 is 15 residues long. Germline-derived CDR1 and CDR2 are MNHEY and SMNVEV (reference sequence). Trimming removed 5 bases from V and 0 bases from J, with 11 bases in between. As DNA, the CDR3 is TGTGCCAGCAGTCCGGACGGAAGCTCCTACAATGAGCAGTTCTTC. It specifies CASSPDGSSYNEQFF.

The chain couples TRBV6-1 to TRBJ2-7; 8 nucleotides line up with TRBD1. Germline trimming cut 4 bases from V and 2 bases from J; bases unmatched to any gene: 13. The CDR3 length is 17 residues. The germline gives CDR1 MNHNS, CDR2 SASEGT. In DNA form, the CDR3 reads TGTGCCAGCAGTGCGGGAAGAGGACAGGGTGACGCCTACGAGCAGTACTTC. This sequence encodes CASSAGRGQGDAYEQYF.

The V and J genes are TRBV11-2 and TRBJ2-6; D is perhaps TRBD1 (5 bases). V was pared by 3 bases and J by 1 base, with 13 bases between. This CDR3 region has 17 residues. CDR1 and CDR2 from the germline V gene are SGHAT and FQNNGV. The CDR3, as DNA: TGTGCCAGCAGCTTTTTCTCAGGGATTTCTGGGGCCAACGTCCTGACTTTC. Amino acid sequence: CASSFFSGISGANVLTF.

The CDR3: CASRPPGQYYGYTF. In nucleotides, the CDR3 is TGTGCCAGCAGGCCTCCGGGACAGTACTATGGCTACACCTTC. The chain recombines TRBV6-5 with TRBJ1-2; 7 nucleotides align to TRBD1. V gave up 6 bases and J gave up 3 bases; unmatched junction bases: 7. The CDR3 consists of 14 residues. Germline loops: CDR1 MNHEY, CDR2 SVGAGI.

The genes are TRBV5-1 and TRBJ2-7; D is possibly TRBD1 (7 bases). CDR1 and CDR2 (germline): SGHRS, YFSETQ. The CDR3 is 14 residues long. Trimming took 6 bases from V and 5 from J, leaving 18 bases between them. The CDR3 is CASMSGQGGNEQYF. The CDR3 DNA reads TGCGCCAGCATGTCGGGGCAGGGGGGAAACGAGCAGTACTTC.

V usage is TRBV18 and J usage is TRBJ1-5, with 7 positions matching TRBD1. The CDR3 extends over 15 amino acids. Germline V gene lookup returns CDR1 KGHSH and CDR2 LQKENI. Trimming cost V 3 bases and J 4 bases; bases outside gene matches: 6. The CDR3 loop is CASSPDRTPNQPQHF. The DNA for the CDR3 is TGTGCCAGCTCACCGGACAGGACCCCGAATCAGCCCCAGCATTTT.